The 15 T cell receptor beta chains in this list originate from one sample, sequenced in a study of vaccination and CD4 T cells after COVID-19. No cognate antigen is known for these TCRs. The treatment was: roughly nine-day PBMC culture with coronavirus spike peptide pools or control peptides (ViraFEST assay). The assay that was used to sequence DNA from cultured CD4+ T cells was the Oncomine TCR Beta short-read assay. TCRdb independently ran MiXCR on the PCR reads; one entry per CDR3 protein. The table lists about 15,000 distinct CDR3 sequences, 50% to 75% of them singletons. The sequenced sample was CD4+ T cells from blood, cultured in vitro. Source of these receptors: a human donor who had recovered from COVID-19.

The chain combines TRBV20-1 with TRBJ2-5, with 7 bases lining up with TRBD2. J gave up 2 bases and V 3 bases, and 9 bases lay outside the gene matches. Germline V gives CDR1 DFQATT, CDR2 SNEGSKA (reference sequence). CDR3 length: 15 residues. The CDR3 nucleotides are TGCAGTGCTAGGAGCGGGACTCCTCGACAAGAGACCCAGTACTTC. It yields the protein CSARSGTPRQETQYF.

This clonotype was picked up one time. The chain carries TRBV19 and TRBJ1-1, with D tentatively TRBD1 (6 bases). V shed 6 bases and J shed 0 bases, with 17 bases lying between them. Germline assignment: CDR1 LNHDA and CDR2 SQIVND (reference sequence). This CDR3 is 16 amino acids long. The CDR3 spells CASRQTGVNMNTEAFF. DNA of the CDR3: TGTGCCAGTAGGCAGACAGGCGTTAATATGAACACTGAAGCTTTCTTT.

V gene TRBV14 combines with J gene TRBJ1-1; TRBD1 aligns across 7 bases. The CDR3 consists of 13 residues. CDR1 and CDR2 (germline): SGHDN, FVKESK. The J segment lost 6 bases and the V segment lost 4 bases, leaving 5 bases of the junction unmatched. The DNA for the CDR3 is TGTGCCAGCAGCCGTAGGGGGCCCCCTGAAGCTTTCTTT. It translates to CASSRRGPPEAFF.

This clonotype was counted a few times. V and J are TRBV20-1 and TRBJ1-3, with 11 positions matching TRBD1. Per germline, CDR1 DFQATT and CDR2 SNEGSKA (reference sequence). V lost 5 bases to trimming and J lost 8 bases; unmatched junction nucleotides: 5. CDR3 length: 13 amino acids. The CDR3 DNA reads TGCAGTGCTTGGACAGGGGGCACGGACACCATATATTTT. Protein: CSAWTGGTDTIYF.

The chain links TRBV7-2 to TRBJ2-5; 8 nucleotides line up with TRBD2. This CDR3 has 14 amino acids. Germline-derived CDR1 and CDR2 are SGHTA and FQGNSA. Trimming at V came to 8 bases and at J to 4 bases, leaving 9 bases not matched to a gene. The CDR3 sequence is CASGGRLARETQYF. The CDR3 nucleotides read TGTGCCAGCGGCGGGAGGCTAGCAAGAGAGACCCAGTACTTC. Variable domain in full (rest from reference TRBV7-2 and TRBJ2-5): GAGVSQSPSNKVTEKGKDVELRCDPISGHTALYWYRQSLGQGLEFLIYFQGNSAPDKSGLPSDRFSAERTGGSVSTLTIQRTQQEDSAVYLCASGGRLARETQYFGPGTRLLVL.

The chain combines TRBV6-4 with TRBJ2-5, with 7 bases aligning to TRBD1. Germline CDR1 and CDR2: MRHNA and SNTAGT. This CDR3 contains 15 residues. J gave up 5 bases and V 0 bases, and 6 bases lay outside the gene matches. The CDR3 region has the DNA TGTGCCAGCAGTGACTCTGGGACAGTGGGGGAGACCCAGTACTTC. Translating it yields CASSDSGTVGETQYF.

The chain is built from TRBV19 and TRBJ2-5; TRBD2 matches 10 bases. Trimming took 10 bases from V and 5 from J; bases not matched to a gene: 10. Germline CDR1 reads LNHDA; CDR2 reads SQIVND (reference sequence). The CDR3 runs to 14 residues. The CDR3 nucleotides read TGTGCCACTCACGGGACTAGCGAGATGGAGACCCAGTACTTC. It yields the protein CATHGTSEMETQYF.

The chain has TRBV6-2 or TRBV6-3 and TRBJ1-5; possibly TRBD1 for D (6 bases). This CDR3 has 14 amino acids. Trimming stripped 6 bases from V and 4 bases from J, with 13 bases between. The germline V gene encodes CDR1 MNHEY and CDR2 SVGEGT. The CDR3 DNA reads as TGTGCCAGCAGAAAAGGGGGGTTAAATCAGCCCCAGCATTTT. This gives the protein CASRKGGLNQPQHF.

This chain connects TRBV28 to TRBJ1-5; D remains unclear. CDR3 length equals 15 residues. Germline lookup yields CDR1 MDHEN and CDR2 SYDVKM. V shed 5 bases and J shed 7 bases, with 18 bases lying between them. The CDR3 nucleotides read TGTGCCAGCAGTAGTACCCAGAGGATTTGGCAGCCCCAGCATTTT. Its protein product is CASSSTQRIWQPQHF.

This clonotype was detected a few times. The CDR3 region is CASRGITQGKGNQPQHF. DNA for the CDR3: TGTGCCAGCAGGGGAATAACACAGGGGAAGGGTAATCAGCCCCAGCATTTT. The chain combines TRBV12-3 or TRBV12-4 with TRBJ1-5, with 7 bases aligning to TRBD1. V shed 6 bases, J shed 4 bases, and the junction held 15 bases outside the gene matches. This CDR3 is built from 17 residues.

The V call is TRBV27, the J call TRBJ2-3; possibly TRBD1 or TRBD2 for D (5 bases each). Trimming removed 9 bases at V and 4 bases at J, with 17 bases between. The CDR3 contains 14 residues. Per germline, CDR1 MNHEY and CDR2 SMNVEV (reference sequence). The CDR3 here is CASSSRERADTQYF. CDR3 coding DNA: TGTGCCAGTTCTAGCAGGGAACGAGCAGATACGCAGTATTTT.

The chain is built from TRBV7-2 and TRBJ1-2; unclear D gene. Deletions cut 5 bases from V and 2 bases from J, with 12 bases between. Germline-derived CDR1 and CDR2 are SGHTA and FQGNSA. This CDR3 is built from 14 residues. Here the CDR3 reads CASSRQLGNYGYTF. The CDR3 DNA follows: TGTGCCAGCAGCCGACAATTAGGGAACTATGGCTACACCTTC.

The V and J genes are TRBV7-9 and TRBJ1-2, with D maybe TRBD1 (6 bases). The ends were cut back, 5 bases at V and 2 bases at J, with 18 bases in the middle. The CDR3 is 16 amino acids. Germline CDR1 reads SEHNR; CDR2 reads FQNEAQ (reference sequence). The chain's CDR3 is CASSGGGPGKNYGYTF. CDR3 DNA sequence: TGTGCCAGCAGCGGGGGGGGGCCAGGGAAGAACTATGGCTACACCTTC.

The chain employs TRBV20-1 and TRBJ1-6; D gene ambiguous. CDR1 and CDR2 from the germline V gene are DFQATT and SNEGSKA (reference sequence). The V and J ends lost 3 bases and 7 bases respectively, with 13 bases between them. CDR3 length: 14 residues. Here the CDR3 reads CSARRGSSNSPLHF. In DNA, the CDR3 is TGCAGTGCTAGGCGTGGCTCCTCAAATTCACCCCTCCACTTT.

In DNA form, the CDR3 reads TGTGCCAGCAGTTACTCGCCCCAGGGGAGCGGCTACACCTTC. The encoded protein is CASSYSPQGSGYTF. V gene TRBV6-2 or TRBV6-3 combines with J gene TRBJ1-2, with a weak D call TRBD1 (6 bases). Trimming removed 0 bases from V and 8 bases from J, with 13 bases in between. The CDR3 runs 14 residues. Germline assignment: CDR1 MNHEY and CDR2 SVGEGT.